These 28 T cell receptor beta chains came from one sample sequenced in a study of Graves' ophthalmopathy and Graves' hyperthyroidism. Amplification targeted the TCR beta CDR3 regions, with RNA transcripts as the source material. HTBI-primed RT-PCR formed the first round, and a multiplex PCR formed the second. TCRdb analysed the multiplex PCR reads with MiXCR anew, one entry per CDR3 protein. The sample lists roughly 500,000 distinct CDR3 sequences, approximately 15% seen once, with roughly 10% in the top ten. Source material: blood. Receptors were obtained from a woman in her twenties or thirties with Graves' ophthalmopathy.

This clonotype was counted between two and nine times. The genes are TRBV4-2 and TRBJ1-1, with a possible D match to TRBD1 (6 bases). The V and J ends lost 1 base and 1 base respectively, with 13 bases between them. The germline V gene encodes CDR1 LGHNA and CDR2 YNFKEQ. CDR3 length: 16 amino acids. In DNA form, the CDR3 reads TGTGCCAGCAGCCAAGGGATCGGACAGCCGAACACTGAAGCTTTCTTT. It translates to CASSQGIGQPNTEAFF.

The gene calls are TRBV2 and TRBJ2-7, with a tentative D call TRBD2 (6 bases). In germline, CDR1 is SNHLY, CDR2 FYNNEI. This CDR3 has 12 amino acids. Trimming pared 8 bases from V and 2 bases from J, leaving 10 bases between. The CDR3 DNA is TGTGCCAGCTACGGGGGTCCCTACGAGCAGTACTTC. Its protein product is CASYGGPYEQYF.

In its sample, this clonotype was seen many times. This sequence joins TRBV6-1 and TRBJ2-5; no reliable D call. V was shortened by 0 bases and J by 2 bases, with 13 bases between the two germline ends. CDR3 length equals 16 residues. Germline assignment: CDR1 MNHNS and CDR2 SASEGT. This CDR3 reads CASSEARRPLQETQYF. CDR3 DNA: TGTGCCAGCAGTGAAGCTCGCAGACCGCTACAAGAGACCCAGTACTTC.

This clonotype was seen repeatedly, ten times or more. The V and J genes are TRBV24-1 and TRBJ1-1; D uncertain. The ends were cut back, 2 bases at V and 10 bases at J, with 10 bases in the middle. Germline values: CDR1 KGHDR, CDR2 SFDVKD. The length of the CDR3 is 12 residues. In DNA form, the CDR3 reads TGTGCCACCAGTGATTACAGACCCGGAGCTTTCTTT. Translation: CATSDYRPGAFF.

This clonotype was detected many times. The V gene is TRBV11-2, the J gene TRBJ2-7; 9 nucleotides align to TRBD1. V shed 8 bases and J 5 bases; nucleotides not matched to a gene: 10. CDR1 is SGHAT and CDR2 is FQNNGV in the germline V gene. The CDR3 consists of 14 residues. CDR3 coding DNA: TGTGCCAGCTCCTTAGACAGGGGGTCCCACGAGCAGTACTTC. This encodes CASSLDRGSHEQYF.

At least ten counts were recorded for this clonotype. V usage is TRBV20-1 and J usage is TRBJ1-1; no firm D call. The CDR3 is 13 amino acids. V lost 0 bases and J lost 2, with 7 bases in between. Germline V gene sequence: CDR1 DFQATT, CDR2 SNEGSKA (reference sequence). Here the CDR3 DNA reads TGCAGTGCTAGAGAAACAGTAAACACTGAAGCTTTCTTT. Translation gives CSARETVNTEAFF.

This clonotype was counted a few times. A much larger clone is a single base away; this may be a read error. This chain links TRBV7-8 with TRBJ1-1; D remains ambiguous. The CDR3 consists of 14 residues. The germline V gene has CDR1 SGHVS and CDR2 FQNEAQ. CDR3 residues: CASSFFRIDTEACF. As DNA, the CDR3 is TGTGCCAGCAGCTTCTTCCGGATAGACACTGAAGCTTGCTTT.

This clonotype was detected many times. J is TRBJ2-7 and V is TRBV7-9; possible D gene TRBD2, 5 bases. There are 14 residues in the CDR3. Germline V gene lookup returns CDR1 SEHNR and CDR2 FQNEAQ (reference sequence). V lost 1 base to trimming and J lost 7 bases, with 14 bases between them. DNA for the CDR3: TGTGCCAGCAGCTTAGTACCGGGGTCGGGAGAGCAGTACTTC. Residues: CASSLVPGSGEQYF.

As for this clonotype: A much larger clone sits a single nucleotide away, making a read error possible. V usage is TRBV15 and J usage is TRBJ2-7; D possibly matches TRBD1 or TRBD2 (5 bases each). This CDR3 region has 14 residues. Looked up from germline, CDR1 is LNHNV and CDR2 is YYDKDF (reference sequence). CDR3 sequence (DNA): TGTGCCATCAGCAGAGAACGGGGCCTCTACGAGCAGTACTTC. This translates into CAISRERGLYEQYF.

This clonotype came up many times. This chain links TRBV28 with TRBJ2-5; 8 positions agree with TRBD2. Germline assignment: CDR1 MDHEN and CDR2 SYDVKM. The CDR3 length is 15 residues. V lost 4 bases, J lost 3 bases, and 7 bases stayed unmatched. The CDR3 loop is CASSSSGRREETQYF. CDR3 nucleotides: TGTGCCAGCAGTTCCAGCGGGAGAAGGGAAGAGACCCAGTACTTC.

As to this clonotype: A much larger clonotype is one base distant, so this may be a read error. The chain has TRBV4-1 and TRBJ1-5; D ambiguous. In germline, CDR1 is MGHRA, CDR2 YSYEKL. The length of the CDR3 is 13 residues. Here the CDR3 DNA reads TGCGGCAGCAGCCAAGATCCCCTTCAGCCCCAGCATTTT. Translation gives CGSSQDPLQPQHF.

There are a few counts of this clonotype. The CDR3 loop reads CASSPGTGVGNSPLHF. The CDR3 nucleotides read TGTGCCAGCTCACCAGGGACAGGGGTTGGTAATTCACCCCTCCACTTT. The V gene is TRBV18, the J gene TRBJ1-6; TRBD1 matches at 10 bases. The CDR3 spans 16 residues. The trim removed 2 bases at V and 6 bases at J, leaving 4 bases unmatched. Looked up from germline, CDR1 is KGHSH and CDR2 is LQKENI.

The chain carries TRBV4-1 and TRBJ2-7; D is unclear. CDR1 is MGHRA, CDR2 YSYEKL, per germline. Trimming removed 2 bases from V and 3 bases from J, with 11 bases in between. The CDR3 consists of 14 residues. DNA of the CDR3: TGCGCCAGCAGCCAACAGAGTTATGTCTACGAGCAGTACTTC. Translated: CASSQQSYVYEQYF.

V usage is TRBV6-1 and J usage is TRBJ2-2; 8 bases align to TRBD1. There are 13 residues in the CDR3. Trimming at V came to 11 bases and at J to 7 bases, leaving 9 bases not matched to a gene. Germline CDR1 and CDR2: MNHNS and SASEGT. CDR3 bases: TGTGCCGGTGAAACAGGGGGTCACGGGGAGCTGTTTTTT. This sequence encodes CAGETGGHGELFF.

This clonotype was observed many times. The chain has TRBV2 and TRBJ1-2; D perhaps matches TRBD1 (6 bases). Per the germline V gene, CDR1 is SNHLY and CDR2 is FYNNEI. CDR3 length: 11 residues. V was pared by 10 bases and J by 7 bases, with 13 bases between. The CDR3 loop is CATRGTSGYTF. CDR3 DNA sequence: TGTGCCACTAGGGGGACTTCTGGCTACACCTTC.

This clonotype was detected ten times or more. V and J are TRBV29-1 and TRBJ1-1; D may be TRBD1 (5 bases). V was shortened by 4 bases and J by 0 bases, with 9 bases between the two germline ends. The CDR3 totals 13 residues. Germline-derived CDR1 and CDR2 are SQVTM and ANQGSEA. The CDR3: CSVGSGMNTEAFF. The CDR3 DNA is TGCAGCGTTGGTTCAGGGATGAACACTGAAGCTTTCTTT.

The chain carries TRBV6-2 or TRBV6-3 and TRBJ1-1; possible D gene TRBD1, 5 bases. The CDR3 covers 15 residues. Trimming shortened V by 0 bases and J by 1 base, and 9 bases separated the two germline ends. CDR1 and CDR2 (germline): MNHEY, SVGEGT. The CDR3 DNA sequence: TGTGCCAGCAGTTACTCGTTCCAGGGGAACACTGAAGCTTTCTTT. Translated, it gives CASSYSFQGNTEAFF.

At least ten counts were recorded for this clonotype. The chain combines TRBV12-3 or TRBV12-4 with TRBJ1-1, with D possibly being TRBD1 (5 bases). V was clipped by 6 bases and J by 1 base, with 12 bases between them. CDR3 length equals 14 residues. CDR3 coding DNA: TGTGCCAGCAGCTTTAGCGGACAGAACACTGAAGCTTTCTTT. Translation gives CASSFSGQNTEAFF.

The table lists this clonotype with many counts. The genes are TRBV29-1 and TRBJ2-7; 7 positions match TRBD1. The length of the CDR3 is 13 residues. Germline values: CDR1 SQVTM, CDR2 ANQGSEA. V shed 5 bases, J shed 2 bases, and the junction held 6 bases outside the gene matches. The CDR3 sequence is CSVKGGLTYEQYF. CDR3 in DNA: TGCAGCGTTAAAGGGGGCTTGACCTACGAGCAGTACTTC.

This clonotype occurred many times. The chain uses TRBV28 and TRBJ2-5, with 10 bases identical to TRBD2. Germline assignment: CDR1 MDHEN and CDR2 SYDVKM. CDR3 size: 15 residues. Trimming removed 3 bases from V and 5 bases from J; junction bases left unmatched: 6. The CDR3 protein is CASSFERGGTETQYF. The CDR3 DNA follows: TGTGCCAGCAGTTTCGAGCGGGGGGGAACGGAGACCCAGTACTTC. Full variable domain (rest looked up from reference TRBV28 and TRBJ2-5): DVKVTQSSRYLVKRTGEKVFLECVQDMDHENMFWYRQDPGLGLRLIYFSYDVKMKEKGDIPEGYSVSREKKERFSLILESASTNQTSMYLCASSFERGGTETQYFGPGTRLLVL.

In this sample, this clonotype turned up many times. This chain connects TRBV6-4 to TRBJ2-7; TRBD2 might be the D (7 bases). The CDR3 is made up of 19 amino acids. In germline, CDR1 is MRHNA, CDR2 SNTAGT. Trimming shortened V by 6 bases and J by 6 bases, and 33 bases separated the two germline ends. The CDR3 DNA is TGTGCCAGCAGCCACGGAAGGGGGACTAAGCCGGCCAATAGTCTCGAGCAGTACTTC. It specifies CASSHGRGTKPANSLEQYF.

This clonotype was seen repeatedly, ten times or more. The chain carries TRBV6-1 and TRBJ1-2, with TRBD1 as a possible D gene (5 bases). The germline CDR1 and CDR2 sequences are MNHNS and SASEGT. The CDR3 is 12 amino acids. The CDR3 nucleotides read TGTGTTGCGGGGGTTCGGGACTATGGCTACACCTTC. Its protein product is CVAGVRDYGYTF.

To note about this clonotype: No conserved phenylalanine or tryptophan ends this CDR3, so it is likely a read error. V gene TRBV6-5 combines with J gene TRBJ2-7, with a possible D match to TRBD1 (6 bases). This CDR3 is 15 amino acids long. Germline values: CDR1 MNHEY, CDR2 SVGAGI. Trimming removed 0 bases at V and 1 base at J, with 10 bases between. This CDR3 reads CASSYSQGRSYEQYS. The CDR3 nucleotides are TGTGCCAGCAGTTACTCGCAGGGGAGATCCTACGAGCAGTACTCC.

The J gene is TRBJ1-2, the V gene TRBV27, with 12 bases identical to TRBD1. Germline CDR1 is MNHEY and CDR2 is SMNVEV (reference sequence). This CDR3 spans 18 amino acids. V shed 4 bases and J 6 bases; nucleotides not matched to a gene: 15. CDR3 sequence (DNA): TGTGCCAGCAGTTCATTTAACTACCGGGACAGGGGGCATGATGGCTACACCTTC. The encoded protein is CASSSFNYRDRGHDGYTF.

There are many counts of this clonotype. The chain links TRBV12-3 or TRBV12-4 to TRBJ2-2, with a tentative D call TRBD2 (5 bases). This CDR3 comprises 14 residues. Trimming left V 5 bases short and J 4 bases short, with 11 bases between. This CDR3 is CASSPGGITGELFF. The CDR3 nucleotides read TGTGCCAGCAGTCCTGGAGGCATCACCGGGGAGCTGTTTTTT.

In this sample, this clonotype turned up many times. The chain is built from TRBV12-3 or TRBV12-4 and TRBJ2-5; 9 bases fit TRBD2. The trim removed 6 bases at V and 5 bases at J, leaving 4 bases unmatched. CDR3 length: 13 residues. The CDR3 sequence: CASRGGGGETQYF. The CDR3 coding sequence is TGTGCCAGCAGAGGCGGGGGGGGGGAGACCCAGTACTTC.

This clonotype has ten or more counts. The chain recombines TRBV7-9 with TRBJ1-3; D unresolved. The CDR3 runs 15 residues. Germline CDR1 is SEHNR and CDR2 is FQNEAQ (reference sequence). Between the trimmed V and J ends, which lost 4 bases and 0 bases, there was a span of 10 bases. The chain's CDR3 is CASSSTWISGNTIYF. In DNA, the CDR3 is TGTGCCAGCAGCTCCACCTGGATCTCTGGAAACACCATATATTTT.

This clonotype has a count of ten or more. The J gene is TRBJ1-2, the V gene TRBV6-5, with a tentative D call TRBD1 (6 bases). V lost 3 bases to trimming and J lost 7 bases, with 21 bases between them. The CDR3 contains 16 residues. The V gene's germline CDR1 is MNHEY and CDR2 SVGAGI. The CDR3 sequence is CASSYVGFGGRGGYTF. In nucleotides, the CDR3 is TGTGCCAGCAGTTATGTAGGTTTCGGGGGGCGCGGTGGCTACACCTTC.